This T cell receptor (beta chain) appears in the sequencing data of a study of cytomegalovirus exposure and HLA in healthy donors. About this clone itself: Its specificity is unknown.

PCR primers comprised 60 Vbeta and 13 Jbeta primers. Profiling relied on immunoSEQ multiplex PCR, and the TCRdb table lists in-frame clones only, not all of them. Among around 180,000 clones listed, around 81% were seen once. Study results and caveats: Later work showed greater clonal expansion in HLA-associated TCR beta chains than in equally common others. Per a later analysis, fewer than 20,000 TCR beta sequences showed association with HLA alleles at 0.05 false discovery rate.

The germline CDR1 and CDR2 sequences are SEHNR and FQNEAQ (reference sequence). This CDR3 region has 14 residues. J was trimmed by 7 bases and V by 4 bases; bases with no gene match: 3. The source of this sequence is a woman aged 18 to 35 in good health and CMV-seropositive. The sample consisted of PBMCs. The chain links TRBV7-9 to TRBJ1-6; 8 bases fit TRBD1. CDR3 coding DNA: TGTGCCAGCAGCTCCGGACAGGGCAATTCACCCCTCCACTTT. The encoded protein is CASSSGQGNSPLHF. Based on the CDR3 plus reference TRBV7-9 and TRBJ1-6, the full variable domain is DTGVSQNPRHKITKRGQNVTFRCDPISEHNRLYWYRQTLGQGPEFLTYFQNEAQLEKSRLLSDRFSAERPKGSFSTLEIQRTEQGDSAMYLCASSSGQGNSPLHFGNGTRLTVT.